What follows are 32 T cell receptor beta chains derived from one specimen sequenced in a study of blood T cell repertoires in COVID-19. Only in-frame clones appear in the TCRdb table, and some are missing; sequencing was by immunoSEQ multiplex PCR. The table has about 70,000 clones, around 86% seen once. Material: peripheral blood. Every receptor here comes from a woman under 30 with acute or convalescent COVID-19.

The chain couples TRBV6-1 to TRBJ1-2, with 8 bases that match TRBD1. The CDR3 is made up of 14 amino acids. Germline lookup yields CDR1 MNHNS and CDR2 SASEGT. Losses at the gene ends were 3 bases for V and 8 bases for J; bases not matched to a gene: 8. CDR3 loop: CASSERTGIEGYTF. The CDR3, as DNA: TGTGCCAGCAGTGAGAGGACAGGGATCGAGGGCTACACCTTC.

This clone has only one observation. CDR3 protein: CASSPSRLAGGSYNEQFF. The CDR3 DNA follows: TGTGCCAGCAGCCCAAGCCGACTAGCGGGGGGTTCCTACAATGAGCAGTTCTTC. The rearrangement uses TRBV5-4 and TRBJ2-1; 13 positions agree with TRBD2. CDR1 and CDR2 from the germline V gene are SGHNT and YYREEE (reference sequence). The CDR3 loop spans 18 amino acids. Germline trimming cut 4 bases from V and 1 base from J; bases unmatched to any gene: 8. Combining the CDR3 with reference TRBV5-4 and TRBJ2-1 gives the whole variable domain ETGVTQSPTHLIKTRGQQVTLRCSSQSGHNTVSWYQQALGQGPQFIFQYYREEENGRGNFPPRFSGLQFPNYSSELNVNALELDDSALYLCASSPSRLAGGSYNEQFFGPGTRLTVL.

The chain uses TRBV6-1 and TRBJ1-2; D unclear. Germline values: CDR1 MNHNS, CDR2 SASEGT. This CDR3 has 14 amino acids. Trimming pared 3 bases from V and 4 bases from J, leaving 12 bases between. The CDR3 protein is CASSDPRRAYGYTF. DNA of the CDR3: TGTGCCAGCAGTGACCCGCGCCGAGCCTATGGCTACACCTTC.

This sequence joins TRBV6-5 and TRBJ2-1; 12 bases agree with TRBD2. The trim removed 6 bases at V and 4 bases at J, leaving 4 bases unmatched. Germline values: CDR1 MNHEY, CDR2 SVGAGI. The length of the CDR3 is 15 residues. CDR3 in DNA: TGTGCCAGCAGCCGGACTAGCGGGACTTACAATGAGCAGTTCTTC. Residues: CASSRTSGTYNEQFF.

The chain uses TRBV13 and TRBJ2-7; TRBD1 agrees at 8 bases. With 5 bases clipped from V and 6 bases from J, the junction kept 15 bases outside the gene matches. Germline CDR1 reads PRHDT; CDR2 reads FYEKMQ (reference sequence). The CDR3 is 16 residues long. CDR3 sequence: CASSPTGSRGLGEQYF. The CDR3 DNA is TGTGCCAGCAGCCCCACTGGAAGCAGGGGGCTAGGCGAGCAGTACTTC.

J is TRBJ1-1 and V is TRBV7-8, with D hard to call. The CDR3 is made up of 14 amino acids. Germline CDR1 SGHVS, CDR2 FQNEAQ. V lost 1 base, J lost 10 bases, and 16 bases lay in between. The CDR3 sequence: CASSLGRVSLRAFF. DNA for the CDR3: TGTGCCAGCAGCTTAGGCCGGGTATCCCTCAGAGCTTTCTTT.

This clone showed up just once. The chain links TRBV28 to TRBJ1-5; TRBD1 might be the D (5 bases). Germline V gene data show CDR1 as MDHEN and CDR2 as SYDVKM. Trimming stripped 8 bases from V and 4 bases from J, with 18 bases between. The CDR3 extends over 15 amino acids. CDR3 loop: CASCSLTDKNQPQHF. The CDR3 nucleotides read TGTGCCAGCTGTTCCTTGACAGACAAGAATCAGCCCCAGCATTTT.

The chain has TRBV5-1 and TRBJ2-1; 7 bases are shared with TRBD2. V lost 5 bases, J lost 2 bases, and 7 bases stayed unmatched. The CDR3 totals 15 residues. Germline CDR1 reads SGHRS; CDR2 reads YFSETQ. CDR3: CASSVRSGPYNEQFF. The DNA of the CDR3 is TGCGCCAGCAGTGTCCGTAGCGGGCCCTACAATGAGCAGTTCTTC.

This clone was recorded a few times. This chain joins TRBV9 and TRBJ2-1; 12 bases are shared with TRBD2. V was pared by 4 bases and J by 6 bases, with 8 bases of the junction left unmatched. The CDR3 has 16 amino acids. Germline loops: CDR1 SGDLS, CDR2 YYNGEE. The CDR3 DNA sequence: TGTGCCAGCAGCTCGAGGACTAGCGGGACCCGCAATGAGCAGTTCTTC. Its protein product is CASSSRTSGTRNEQFF.

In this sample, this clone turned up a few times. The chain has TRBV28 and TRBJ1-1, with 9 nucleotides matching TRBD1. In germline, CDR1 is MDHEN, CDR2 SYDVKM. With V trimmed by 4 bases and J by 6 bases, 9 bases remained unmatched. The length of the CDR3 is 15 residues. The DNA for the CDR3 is TGTGCCAGCAGTTCCTACAGGGGGCGGTCTCCTGAAGCTTTCTTT. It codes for CASSSYRGRSPEAFF.

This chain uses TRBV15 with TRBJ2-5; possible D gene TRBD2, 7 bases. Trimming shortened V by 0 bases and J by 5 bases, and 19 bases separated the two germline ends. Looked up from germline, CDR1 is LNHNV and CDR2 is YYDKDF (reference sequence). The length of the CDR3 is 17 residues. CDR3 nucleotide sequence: TGTGCCACCAGCAGAGATACGGGGGGCCTTTCGATGGAGACCCAGTACTTC. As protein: CATSRDTGGLSMETQYF.

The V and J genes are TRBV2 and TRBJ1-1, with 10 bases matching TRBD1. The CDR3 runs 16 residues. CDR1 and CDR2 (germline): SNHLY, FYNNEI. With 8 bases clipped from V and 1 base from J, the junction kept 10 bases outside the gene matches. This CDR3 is CASSRQGAIGNTEAFF. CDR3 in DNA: TGTGCCAGCTCCCGACAGGGGGCCATAGGGAACACTGAAGCTTTCTTT.

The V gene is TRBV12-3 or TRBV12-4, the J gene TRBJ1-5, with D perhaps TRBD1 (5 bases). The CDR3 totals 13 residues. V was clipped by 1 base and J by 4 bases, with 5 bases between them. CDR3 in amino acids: CASSLGQNQPQHF. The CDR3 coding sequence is TGTGCCAGCAGTTTAGGACAGAATCAGCCCCAGCATTTT.

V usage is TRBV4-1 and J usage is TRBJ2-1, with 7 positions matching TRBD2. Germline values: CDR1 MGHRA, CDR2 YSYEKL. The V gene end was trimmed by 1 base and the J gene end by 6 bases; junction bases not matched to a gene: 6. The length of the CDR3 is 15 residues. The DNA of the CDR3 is TGCGCCAGCAGCCAAGGACTAGCCATAGGCAATGAGCAGTTCTTC. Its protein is CASSQGLAIGNEQFF.

The CDR3, as DNA: TGTGCCAGCAGTTTGAACGGGGTCAGCAATGAGCAGTTCTTC. Its translation is CASSLNGVSNEQFF. The J gene is TRBJ2-1, the V gene TRBV28; D is possibly TRBD2 (5 bases). From germline, CDR1 is MDHEN and CDR2 SYDVKM. The CDR3 totals 14 residues. Trimming took 3 bases from V and 6 from J, leaving 12 bases between them.

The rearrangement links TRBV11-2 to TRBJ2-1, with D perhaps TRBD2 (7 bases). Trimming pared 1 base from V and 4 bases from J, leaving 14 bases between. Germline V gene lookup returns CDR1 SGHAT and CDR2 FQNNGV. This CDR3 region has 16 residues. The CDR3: CASSLVGGAGYNEQFF. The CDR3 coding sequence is TGTGCCAGCAGCTTAGTGGGGGGGGCCGGTTACAATGAGCAGTTCTTC.

The CDR3 DNA sequence: TGTGCCAGCAGCTCAACAGAGAACACTGAAGCTTTCTTT. This codes for CASSSTENTEAFF. The rearrangement links TRBV7-9 to TRBJ1-1; no clear D. The CDR3 extends over 13 amino acids. CDR1 and CDR2 (germline): SEHNR, FQNEAQ (reference sequence). V lost 4 bases and J 1 base, leaving 7 bases between the germline ends. Complete variable domain (other parts from reference TRBV7-9 and TRBJ1-1): DTGVSQNPRHKITKRGQNVTFRCDPISEHNRLYWYRQTLGQGPEFLTYFQNEAQLEKSRLLSDRFSAERPKGSFSTLEIQRTEQGDSAMYLCASSSTENTEAFFGQGTRLTVV.

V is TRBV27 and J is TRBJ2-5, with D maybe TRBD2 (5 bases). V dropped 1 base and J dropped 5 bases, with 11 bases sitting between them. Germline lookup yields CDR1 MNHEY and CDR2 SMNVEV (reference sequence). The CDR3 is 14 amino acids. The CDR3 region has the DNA TGTGCCAGCAGTTTATGGGCTAGCCAGGAGACCCAGTACTTC. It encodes CASSLWASQETQYF.

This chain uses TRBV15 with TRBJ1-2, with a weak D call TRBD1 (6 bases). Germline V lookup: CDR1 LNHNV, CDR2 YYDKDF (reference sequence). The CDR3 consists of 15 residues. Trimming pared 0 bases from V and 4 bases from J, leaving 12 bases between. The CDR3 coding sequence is TGTGCCACCAGCAGAGAGGGGGACACCTCCTATGGCTACACCTTC. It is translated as CATSREGDTSYGYTF.

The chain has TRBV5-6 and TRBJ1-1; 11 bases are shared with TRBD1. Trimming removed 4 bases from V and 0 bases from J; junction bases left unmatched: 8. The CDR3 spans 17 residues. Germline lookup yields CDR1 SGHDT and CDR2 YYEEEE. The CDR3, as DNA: TGTGCCAGCAGCCACGGACAGGGGGCGGATATGAACACTGAAGCTTTCTTT. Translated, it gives CASSHGQGADMNTEAFF.

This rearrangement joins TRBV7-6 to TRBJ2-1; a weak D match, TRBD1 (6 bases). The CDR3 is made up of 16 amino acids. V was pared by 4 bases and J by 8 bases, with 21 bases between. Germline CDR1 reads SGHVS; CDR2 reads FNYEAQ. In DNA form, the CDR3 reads TGTGCCAGCAGCTCGGCCGAAAACACAGGGCTCGATGAGCAGTTCTTC. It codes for CASSSAENTGLDEQFF.

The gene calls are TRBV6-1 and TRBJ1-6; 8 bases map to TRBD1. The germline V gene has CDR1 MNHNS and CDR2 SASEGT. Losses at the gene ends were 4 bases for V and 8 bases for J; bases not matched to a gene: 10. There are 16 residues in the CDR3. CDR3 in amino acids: CASSVRPGQAYSPLHF. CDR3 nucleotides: TGTGCCAGCAGTGTCCGACCGGGACAGGCATATTCACCCCTCCACTTT.

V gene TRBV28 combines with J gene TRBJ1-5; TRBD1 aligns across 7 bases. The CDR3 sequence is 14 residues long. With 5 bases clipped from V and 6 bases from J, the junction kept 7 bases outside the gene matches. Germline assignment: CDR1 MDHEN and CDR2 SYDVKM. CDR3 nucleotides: TGTGCCAGCAGTACCCGACAGGGAAGTCAGCCCCAGCATTTT. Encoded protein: CASSTRQGSQPQHF. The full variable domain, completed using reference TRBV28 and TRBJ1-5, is DVKVTQSSRYLVKRTGEKVFLECVQDMDHENMFWYRQDPGLGLRLIYFSYDVKMKEKGDIPEGYSVSREKKERFSLILESASTNQTSMYLCASSTRQGSQPQHFGDGTRLSIL.

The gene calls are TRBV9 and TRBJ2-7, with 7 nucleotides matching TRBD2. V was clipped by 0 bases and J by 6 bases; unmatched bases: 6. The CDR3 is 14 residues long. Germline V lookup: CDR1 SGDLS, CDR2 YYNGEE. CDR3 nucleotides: TGTGCCAGCAGCGTAGATGGCGGGGGAGGCGAGCAGTACTTC. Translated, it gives CASSVDGGGGEQYF.

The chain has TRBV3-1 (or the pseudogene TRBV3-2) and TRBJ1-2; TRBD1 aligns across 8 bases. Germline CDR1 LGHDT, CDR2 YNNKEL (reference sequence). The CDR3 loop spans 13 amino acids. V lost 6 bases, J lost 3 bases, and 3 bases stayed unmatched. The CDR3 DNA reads TGTGCCAGCAGGAGGGGACAGGACTATGGCTACACCTTC. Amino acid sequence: CASRRGQDYGYTF.

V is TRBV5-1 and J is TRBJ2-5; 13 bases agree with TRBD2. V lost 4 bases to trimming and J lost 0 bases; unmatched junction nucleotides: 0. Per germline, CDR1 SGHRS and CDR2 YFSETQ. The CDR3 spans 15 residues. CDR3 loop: CASSGTSGDQETQYF. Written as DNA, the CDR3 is TGCGCCAGCAGCGGGACTAGCGGGGACCAAGAGACCCAGTACTTC. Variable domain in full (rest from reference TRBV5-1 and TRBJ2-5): KAGVTQTPRYLIKTRGQQVTLSCSPISGHRSVSWYQQTPGQGLQFLFEYFSETQRNKGNFPGRFSGRQFSNSRSEMNVSTLELGDSALYLCASSGTSGDQETQYFGPGTRLLVL.

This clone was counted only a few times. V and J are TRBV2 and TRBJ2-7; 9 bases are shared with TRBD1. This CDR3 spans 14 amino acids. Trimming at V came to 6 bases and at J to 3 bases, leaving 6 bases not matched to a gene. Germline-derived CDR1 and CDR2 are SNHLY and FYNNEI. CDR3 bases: TGTGCCAGCAGCGGACAGGGGAAACTCTACGAGCAGTACTTC. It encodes CASSGQGKLYEQYF.

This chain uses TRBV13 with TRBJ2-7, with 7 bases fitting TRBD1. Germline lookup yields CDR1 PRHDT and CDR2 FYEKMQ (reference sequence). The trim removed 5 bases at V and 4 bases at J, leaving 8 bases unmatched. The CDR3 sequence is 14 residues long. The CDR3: CASSGPGQPYEQYF. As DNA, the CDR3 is TGTGCCAGCAGCGGACCGGGACAGCCATACGAGCAGTACTTC.

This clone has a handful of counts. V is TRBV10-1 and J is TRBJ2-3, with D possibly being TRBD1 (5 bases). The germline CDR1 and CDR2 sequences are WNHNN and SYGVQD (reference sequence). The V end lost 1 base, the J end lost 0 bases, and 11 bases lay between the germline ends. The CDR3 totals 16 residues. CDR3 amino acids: CASSEFPGPSTDTQYF. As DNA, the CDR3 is TGCGCCAGCAGTGAGTTTCCAGGGCCGAGCACAGATACGCAGTATTTT.

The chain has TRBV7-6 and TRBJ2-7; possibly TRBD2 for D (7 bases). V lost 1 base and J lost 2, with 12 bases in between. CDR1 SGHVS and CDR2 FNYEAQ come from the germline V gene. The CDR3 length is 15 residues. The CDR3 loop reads CASSLGGGATYEQYF. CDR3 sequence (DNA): TGTGCCAGCAGCTTAGGGGGGGGCGCAACCTACGAGCAGTACTTC.

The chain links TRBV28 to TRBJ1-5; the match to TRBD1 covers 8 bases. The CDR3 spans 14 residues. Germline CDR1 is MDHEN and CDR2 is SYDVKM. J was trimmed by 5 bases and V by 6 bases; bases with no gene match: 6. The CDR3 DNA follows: TGTGCCAGCAGACCGGGACAGGTCGATCAGCCCCAGCATTTT. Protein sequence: CASRPGQVDQPQHF.

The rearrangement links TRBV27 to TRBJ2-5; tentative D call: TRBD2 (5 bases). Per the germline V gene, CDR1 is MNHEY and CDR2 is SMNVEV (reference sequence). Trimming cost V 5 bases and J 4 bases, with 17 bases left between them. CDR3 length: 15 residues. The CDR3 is CASSPRGRGRETQYF. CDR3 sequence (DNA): TGTGCCAGCAGTCCACGTGGTCGGGGTCGAGAGACCCAGTACTTC.